This T cell receptor beta chain was obtained from a study of OX40 agonist ivuxolimab in advanced cancers. Per the germline V gene, CDR1 is LNHDA and CDR2 is SQIVND (reference sequence). V shed 9 bases and J shed 2 bases, with 16 bases lying between them. This CDR3 is built from 14 residues. Profiled with immunoSEQ multiplex PCR; TCRdb holds only in-frame clones, not every one. This table holds some 73,000 clones, approximately 90% found once. This chain links TRBV19 with TRBJ1-2, with no clear D. This TCR came from an adult with an advanced solid tumor such as melanoma, head and neck, liver or kidney cancer. The source material was CD4+ or CD8+ T cells sorted from blood, sampled in a trial of the OX40 agonist ivuxolimab. The CDR3 loop reads CASSPGYPNYGYTF. The CDR3 DNA reads as TGTGCCAGCAGTCCCGGGTACCCCAACTATGGCTACACCTTC.